The clone carrying this T cell receptor (beta chain) was observed at least ten times. These data are taken from a study of early T cells in non-severe SARS-CoV-2 infection. On the study more broadly: Bulk RNA taken from unsorted whole blood was sequenced, leaving chains unpaired.

The CDR3 has 13 amino acids. Trimming removed 5 bases from V and 3 bases from J, with 7 bases in between. The V gene's germline CDR1 is MNHNS and CDR2 SASEGT. TCRdb processed the 5' RACE reads anew with MiXCR; each CDR3 protein has one entry. The table includes 60,000 or so distinct CDR3 sequences, approximately 13% detected once. The specimen was whole blood. This chain uses TRBV6-1 with TRBJ2-2, with D maybe TRBD2 (6 bases). This clonotype was obtained from an adult who was a healthcare worker with PCR-confirmed SARS-CoV-2 infection or an uninfected control (not recorded which). The CDR3 coding sequence is TGTGCCAGCAGTCCGGGGGACACCGGGGAGCTGTTTTTT. It translates to CASSPGDTGELFF.